This T cell receptor (beta chain) was sequenced in a study of cytomegalovirus exposure and HLA in healthy donors. 13 Jbeta primers and 60 Vbeta primers were used for the PCR. The method was immunoSEQ multiplex PCR; TCRdb's version includes in-frame clones alone and lacks a portion of them. The table has about 89,000 clones, about 75% seen once. CDR3 length equals 16 residues. CDR1 is LGHNA and CDR2 is YNFKEQ in the germline V gene. V trimming: 3 bases; J trimming: 5 bases; junction bases outside the gene matches: 9. Whole-study findings and limits: The presence/absence work took it that sequencing depth was about the same across donors. Later on, an analysis found that several of the most significant clusters appeared to be linked to common viral pathogens, which included parvovirus B19. Later analysis reportedly placed an Asian-associated ancestry cluster below the roughly 670-donor mean in N-insertions.

This clone was counted between two and nine times. Its antigen is currently unknown. Other DNA sequences in this specimen translate into the identical CDR3. Healthy people donating bone marrow made up the donors. The specimen sequenced was PBMCs. This chain uses TRBV4-2 with TRBJ1-4, with TRBD1 matching over 7 bases. The TCR originated in a man aged 25 to 40 in good health and CMV-seropositive. The CDR3 DNA is TGTGCCAGCAGCCAGGATAGGGACAGTAGAAATGAAAAACTGTTTTTT. Amino acid sequence: CASSQDRDSRNEKLFF.